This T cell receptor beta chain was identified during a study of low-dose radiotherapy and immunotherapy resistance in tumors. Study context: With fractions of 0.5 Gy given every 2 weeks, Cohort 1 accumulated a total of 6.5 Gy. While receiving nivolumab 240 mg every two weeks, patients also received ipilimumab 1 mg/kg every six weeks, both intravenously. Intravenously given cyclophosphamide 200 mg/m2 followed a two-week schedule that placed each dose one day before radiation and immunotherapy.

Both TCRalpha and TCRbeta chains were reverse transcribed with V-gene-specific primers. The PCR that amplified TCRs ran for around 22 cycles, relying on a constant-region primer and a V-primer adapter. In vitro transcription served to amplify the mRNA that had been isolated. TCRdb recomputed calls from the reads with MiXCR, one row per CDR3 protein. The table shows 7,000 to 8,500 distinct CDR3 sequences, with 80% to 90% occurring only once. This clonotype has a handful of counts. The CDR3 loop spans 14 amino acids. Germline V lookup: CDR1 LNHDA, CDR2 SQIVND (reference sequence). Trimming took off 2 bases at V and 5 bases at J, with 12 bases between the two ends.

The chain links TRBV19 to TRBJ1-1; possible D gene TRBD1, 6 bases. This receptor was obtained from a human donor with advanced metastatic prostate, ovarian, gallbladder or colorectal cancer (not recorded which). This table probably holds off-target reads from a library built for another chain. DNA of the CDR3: TGTGCCAGTAGTATATCTGGTGGACAGACTGAAGCTTTCTTT. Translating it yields CASSISGGQTEAFF.